A single sample is the source of the 13 T cell receptor beta chains below, sequenced in a study of blood T cell repertoires in COVID-19. Data came from immunoSEQ multiplex PCR; TCRdb stores just in-frame clones and leaves some out. The sample has some 250,000 clones, 88% seen once. Sequencing input: peripheral blood. The receptor source for this set is a woman in her 40s who had recovered from COVID-19.

The chain recombines TRBV15 with TRBJ2-7; TRBD2 aligns across 8 bases. Trimming took 1 base from V and 2 from J; bases not matched to a gene: 7. In germline, CDR1 is LNHNV, CDR2 YYDKDF (reference sequence). The CDR3 has 16 amino acids. The CDR3 sequence: CATSRVPGLAPYEQYF. The CDR3 DNA is TGTGCCACCAGCAGAGTACCAGGACTAGCACCCTACGAGCAGTACTTC. Variable domain in full (rest from reference TRBV15 and TRBJ2-7): DAMVIQNPRYQVTQFGKPVTLSCSQTLNHNVMYWYQQKSSQAPKLLFHYYDKDFNNEADTPDNFQSRRPNTSFCFLDIRSPGLGDTAMYLCATSRVPGLAPYEQYFGPGTRLTVT.

This sequence joins TRBV2 and TRBJ1-1, with a possible D match to TRBD1 (5 bases). The CDR3 is made up of 15 amino acids. Trimming removed 6 bases from V and 7 bases from J, with 21 bases in between. Germline V gives CDR1 SNHLY, CDR2 FYNNEI. The CDR3 region is CASSLMMARGGEAFF. In DNA, the CDR3 is TGTGCCAGCAGCCTCATGATGGCTAGGGGTGGTGAAGCTTTCTTT. The entire variable domain, with the rest obtained from reference TRBV2 and TRBJ1-1, is as follows: EPEVTQTPSHQVTQMGQEVILRCVPISNHLYFYWYRQILGQKVEFLVSFYNNEISEKSEIFDDQFSVERPDGSNFTLKIRSTKLEDSAMYFCASSLMMARGGEAFFGQGTRLTVV.

The rearrangement links TRBV6-2 or TRBV6-3 to TRBJ2-3; 11 bases line up with TRBD2. The J segment lost 0 bases and the V segment lost 2 bases, leaving 7 bases of the junction unmatched. From germline, CDR1 is MNHEY and CDR2 SVGEGT. CDR3 length equals 18 residues. As DNA, the CDR3 is TGTGCCAGCAGTTACAGGCTAGCGGGAGGCCGAAGCACAGATACGCAGTATTTT. Translated, it gives CASSYRLAGGRSTDTQYF.

The J gene is TRBJ2-1, the V gene TRBV6-5; 8 nucleotides align to TRBD2. The germline V gene encodes CDR1 MNHEY and CDR2 SVGAGI. Trimming at V came to 7 bases and at J to 10 bases, leaving 3 bases not matched to a gene. The CDR3 runs 11 residues. The CDR3 sequence: CASTRTSEQFF. The CDR3, as DNA: TGTGCCAGCACCCGGACTAGCGAGCAGTTCTTC.

The gene calls are TRBV21-1 and TRBJ1-2; TRBD1 is taken as the D call from the table, unchecked against the DNA. TRBV21-1 is deemed a pseudogene. The CDR3 loop spans 17 amino acids. The DNA of the CDR3 is TGTGCCAGCAGCCCCCAGATGGGACAGGGGATTAACTATGGCTACACCTTC. Translated, it gives CASSPQMGQGINYGYTF.

This chain links TRBV3-1 (or the pseudogene TRBV3-2) with TRBJ2-3, with TRBD2 as a possible D gene (5 bases). Trimming pared 3 bases from V and 6 bases from J, leaving 16 bases between. Germline loops: CDR1 LGHDT, CDR2 YNNKEL (reference sequence). This CDR3 comprises 15 residues. CDR3 DNA: TGTGCCAGCAGCCAGGGTAGCGCCCGAAGGGATACGCAGTATTTT. It is translated as CASSQGSARRDTQYF.

This chain uses TRBV7-8 with TRBJ1-4; 9 bases are a match to TRBD1. With V trimmed by 4 bases and J by 2 bases, 11 bases remained unmatched. Germline-derived CDR1 and CDR2 are SGHVS and FQNEAQ. The CDR3 covers 18 residues. The CDR3 DNA follows: TGTGCCAGCAGCTCCAGCCTCCACAGGGGGCGGACTAATGAAAAACTGTTTTTT. It is translated as CASSSSLHRGRTNEKLFF.

The chain links TRBV29-1 to TRBJ2-1; 12 bases fit TRBD2. Germline V gives CDR1 SQVTM, CDR2 ANQGSEA. With 8 bases clipped from V and 6 bases from J, the junction kept 8 bases outside the gene matches. The CDR3 has 14 amino acids. The CDR3 sequence: CSSQTSGSPNEQFF. The CDR3, as DNA: TGCAGCTCACAGACTAGCGGGAGTCCCAATGAGCAGTTCTTC.

This clone was counted once. This rearrangement joins TRBV18 to TRBJ1-5, with TRBD1 identical over 8 bases. Germline assignment: CDR1 KGHSH and CDR2 LQKENI. CDR3 length: 16 amino acids. V was clipped by 6 bases and J by 6 bases; unmatched bases: 13. The CDR3 here is CASSPGQGNSGQPQHF. The CDR3 DNA follows: TGTGCCAGCTCGCCCGGACAGGGCAATAGCGGTCAGCCCCAGCATTTT.

The chain combines TRBV19 with TRBJ1-1; maybe TRBD1 (6 bases). The CDR3 is 15 residues long. In germline, CDR1 is LNHDA, CDR2 SQIVND (reference sequence). V lost 7 bases, J lost 4 bases, and 19 bases lay in between. As DNA, the CDR3 is TGTGCCAGTACCCCGGGGGGGGGCCCCGGCACTGAAGCTTTCTTT. This sequence encodes CASTPGGGPGTEAFF.

This chain connects TRBV7-2 to TRBJ2-5; TRBD2 agrees at 12 bases. The length of the CDR3 is 15 residues. Unmatched junction bases numbered 8, after V lost 5 bases and J lost 7 bases. Per the germline V gene, CDR1 is SGHTA and CDR2 is FQGNSA. CDR3 protein: CASSPGTSGSGTQYF. In nucleotides, the CDR3 is TGTGCCAGCAGCCCCGGGACTAGCGGGTCGGGGACCCAGTACTTC.

In regard to this clone: One junction end disagrees with the germline gene, perhaps due to a read error. CDR3 bases: TGTGCCAGCAGCTTAGTCCCCCCCGCGTCCAAATCCTTC. Amino acids: CASSLVPPASKSF. The genes are TRBV7-9 and TRBJ2-7; no definite D call. The CDR3 totals 13 residues. Per germline, CDR1 SEHNR and CDR2 FQNEAQ (reference sequence). Using reference TRBV7-9 and TRBJ2-7 for the parts outside the CDR3, the full variable domain is DTGVSQNPRHKITKRGQNVTFRCDPISEHNRLYWYRQTLGQGPEFLTYFQNEAQLEKSRLLSDRFSAERPKGSFSTLEIQRTEQGDSAMYLCASSLVPPASKSFGPGTRLTVT.

The chain uses TRBV18 and TRBJ1-3; TRBD1 is a possible D gene (5 bases). This CDR3 has 15 amino acids. Deletions cut 3 bases from V and 0 bases from J, with 9 bases between. The germline V gene encodes CDR1 KGHSH and CDR2 LQKENI. The CDR3 here is CASSPFGGSGNTIYF. CDR3 bases: TGTGCCAGCTCACCTTTCGGGGGCTCTGGAAACACCATATATTTT.